This is a list of T cell receptor beta chains from one sample in a study of OX40 agonist ivuxolimab in advanced cancers. Produced via immunoSEQ multiplex PCR; TCRdb's table is partial and in-frame only. The table has more than 80,000 clones, about 90% seen once. The sample here was CD4+ or CD8+ T cells sorted from blood, taken in a trial of the OX40 agonist ivuxolimab. The receptors were sampled from an adult with an advanced solid tumor such as melanoma, head and neck, liver or kidney cancer. CDR3s include the opening cysteine and the closing phenylalanine or tryptophan. A D gene is named only where the DNA matches it firmly. Clone size is not always given. Where it is, it says once, few, many or a class for expanded clones.

j_call v_call d_call clone_size cdr3_nt cdr3_aa
TRBJ2-7 TRBV6-1 - - TGTGCCAGCAGTGATCGGGGCAGGAGCTCCTACGAGCAGTACTTC CASSDRGRSSYEQYF
TRBJ2-3 TRBV9 - - TGTGCCAGCAGCGTAGATGCCTCTCGGGGTTCGGATACGCAGTATTTT CASSVDASRGSDTQYF
TRBJ2-3 TRBV5-6 - - TGTGCCAGCAGCCCCGAGGTGATTAGCACAGATACGCAGTATTTT CASSPEVISTDTQYF
TRBJ2-2 TRBV2 - - TGTGCCAGCAACAGGGAGGACGGGGAGCTGTTTTTT CASNREDGELFF
TRBJ1-1 TRBV6-5 TRBD1 - TGTGCCAGCAGTTGGGACAGGGGAGGCACTGAAGCTTTCTTT CASSWDRGGTEAFF
TRBJ2-7 TRBV19 TRBD2 once TGTGCCAGTACCAACCTCCCCGGGGGGATGGGGGAGCAGTACTTC CASTNLPGGMGEQYF
TRBJ1-2 TRBV28 - - TGTGCCATCGCAGGGTTCAACTATGGCTACACCTTC CAIAGFNYGYTF
TRBJ1-1 TRBV7-2 TRBD1 - TGTGCCAGCAGCTTAGCGTCGAGGACAGGCGGCGACGCGGCTTTCTTT CASSLASRTGGDAAFF
TRBJ2-5 TRBV6-5 - - TGTGCCAGCAGACCCGCAGGAGGGGCAGAGACCCAGTACTTC CASRPAGGAETQYF
TRBJ1-2 TRBV11-3 - - TGTGCCAGCAGCTTAGACGGGGGGAAGGACTATGGCTACACCTTC CASSLDGGKDYGYTF
TRBJ2-5 TRBV30 TRBD2 - TGTGCCTGGAGTGTAGCTAGCGGGAAAGAGACCCAGTACTTC CAWSVASGKETQYF
TRBJ2-4 TRBV7-9 - - TGTGCCAGCAGCCCTCTGGCAACTAAGGTGTACTTC CASSPLATKVYF
TRBJ2-3 TRBV6-6 TRBD1 few TGTGCCAGCAGGGTTTGGGACAGGGGCACAGATACGCAGTATTTT CASRVWDRGTDTQYF
TRBJ2-7 TRBV2 TRBD1 - TGTGCCAGCAGTGAGATGGGACAGGGGGCGGTTGAGCAGTACTTC CASSEMGQGAVEQYF
TRBJ1-1 TRBV19 - - TGTGCCAGTACCAAGGACCGGAACACTGAAGCTTTCTTT CASTKDRNTEAFF
TRBJ2-3 TRBV29-1 - - TGCAGCGTTGTAAGCTTAGATACGCAGTATTTT CSVVSLDTQYF
TRBJ2-7 TRBV2 TRBD2 - TGTGCCGGAAATAGCGGGAGCTTCGAGCAGTACTTC CAGNSGSFEQYF
TRBJ2-1 TRBV5-1 - - TGCGCCAGCAGCTTGGAGGCTGAGCAGTTCTTC CASSLEAEQFF
TRBJ2-5 TRBV2 TRBD2 - TGTGCCAGCAGTTTCCCCGAGGGAGGGGAGACCCAGTACTTC CASSFPEGGETQYF
TRBJ1-3 TRBV28 - - TGTGCCAGCTCTGGACATACCAAGCACCGCTCTGGAAACACCATATATTTT CASSGHTKHRSGNTIYF
TRBJ2-7 TRBV7-9 - - TGTGCCAGCAGCTTAGCACCCCTCAGAGTGGCAATCTCCTACGAGCAGTACTTC CASSLAPLRVAISYEQYF
TRBJ2-1 TRBV5-6 TRBD2 - TGTGCCAGCAGCTACCCTAGCGGAGCATACAATGAGCAGTTCTTC CASSYPSGAYNEQFF
TRBJ2-3 TRBV6-1 TRBD2 - TGTGCCAGCAGTGGAGCGGGAGCGACCACAGATACGCAGTATTTT CASSGAGATTDTQYF
TRBJ2-3 TRBV6-1 - - TGTGCCAGCAGTGATCAAGGAGGGGTCAACGGGGCAGATACGCAGTATTTT CASSDQGGVNGADTQYF
TRBJ2-1 TRBV6-1 TRBD2 - TGTGCCAGCAGTCTACCGGGACTAGCCCCGTTCTTC CASSLPGLAPFF
TRBJ2-2 TRBV5-6 - - TGTGCCAGCAGCTTGGCCCTACCGTATCCCGGGGAGCTGTTTTTT CASSLALPYPGELFF
TRBJ2-7 TRBV6-1 TRBD1 - TGTGCCAGCAGGGTGGACAGGGTGAGAGCCTACGAGCAGTACTTC CASRVDRVRAYEQYF
TRBJ1-1 TRBV5-4 - - TGTGCCAGCAGCTTGACCCAGAACACTGAAGCTTTCTTT CASSLTQNTEAFF
TRBJ2-1 TRBV14 TRBD1 - TGTGCCAGCAGCTCTCGACAGGGGGGTTGGGGACGGGATGAGCAGTTCTTC CASSSRQGGWGRDEQFF
TRBJ2-1 TRBV19 - - TGTGCCAGTAGTACCCTTGTCCCGGGCGAGCAGTTCTTC CASSTLVPGEQFF
TRBJ1-2 TRBV28 TRBD1 - TGTGCCAGCAGCCCCCCCGGGACAGGATCCCTATTGAGCTATGGCTACACCTTC CASSPPGTGSLLSYGYTF
TRBJ2-7 TRBV28 TRBD1 - TGTGCCAGCAGTTTACAGCAGGGGGCTTACGAGCAGTACTTC CASSLQQGAYEQYF
TRBJ2-5 TRBV11-3 - - TGTGCCAGCAACCCCGGCTATGGGGAGACCCAGTACTTC CASNPGYGETQYF
TRBJ2-5 TRBV7-2 - - TGTGCCAGCAGCTCGGGCCCCCAAGAGACCCAGTACTTC CASSSGPQETQYF
TRBJ1-3 TRBV9 - - TGTGCCAGCAGCGTAGGGGGCCTCTCTGGAAACACCATATATTTT CASSVGGLSGNTIYF
TRBJ2-7 TRBV2 - - TGTGCCACCCGTTTGGGGGACCACGAGCAGTACTTC CATRLGDHEQYF
TRBJ2-1 TRBV13 - - TGTGCCAGCAGCTTGACCCGAGCTAGCGAGCAGTTCTTC CASSLTRASEQFF
TRBJ1-3 TRBV6-1 - - TGTGCCAGCAGTGCCCTGTTAGTCTCAGGAAACACCATATATTTT CASSALLVSGNTIYF
TRBJ1-3 TRBV2 - few TGTGCCAGCAGGCAACTGGGGGGCTCGCGCGACACCATATATTTT CASRQLGGSRDTIYF
TRBJ2-7 TRBV6-6 TRBD2 - TGTGCCAGCAGATTGGCTAGCGGCTCCTACGAGCAGTACTTC CASRLASGSYEQYF
TRBJ1-4 TRBV28 TRBD1 - TGTGCCAGCTCTTCACAGGGGTTTAATGAAAAACTGTTTTTT CASSSQGFNEKLFF
TRBJ1-4 TRBV2 - - TGTGCCAGCAGTGATGTTGGAAAACTGCTTTTT CASSDVGKLLF
TRBJ2-7 TRBV28 - - TGTGCCAGCAGTTTAACCGTCTCCTACGAGCAGTACTTC CASSLTVSYEQYF
TRBJ2-2 TRBV27 TRBD2 - TGTGCCAGCAGGCAGACTAGCCGGACCGGGGAGCTGTTTTTT CASRQTSRTGELFF
TRBJ2-1 TRBV5-1 - once TGCGCCAGCAAGGTCCTGGCGGGATCCTCCTACAATGAGCAGTTCTTC CASKVLAGSSYNEQFF
TRBJ1-3 TRBV6-5 - - TGTGCCAGCAGTTACTCGGATAGCTCTGGAAACACCATATATTTT CASSYSDSSGNTIYF
TRBJ2-2 TRBV11-2 - - TGTGCCAGCAGCTTATACCTAGCGCAGAACACCGGGGAGCTGTTTTTT CASSLYLAQNTGELFF
TRBJ1-2 TRBV19 - - TGTGCCAGTAGTGGTCGCAGCTATGGCTACACCTTC CASSGRSYGYTF
TRBJ1-2 TRBV30 TRBD1 - TGTGCACACGGAGGGGGCGGCTATGGCTACACCTTC CAHGGGGYGYTF
TRBJ1-5 TRBV25-1 TRBD1 - TGTGCCAGCAGCCCGACAGGGAACAATCAGCCCCAGCATTTT CASSPTGNNQPQHF
TRBJ2-4 TRBV7-9 TRBD2 - TGTGCCAGCAGCTTATATTCGGGGGGGATTGAAGCCAAAAACATTCAGTACTTC CASSLYSGGIEAKNIQYF
TRBJ2-3 TRBV30 TRBD2 few TGTGCCTGGAGACTAGCGGCTCCTGGTGATACGCAGTATTTT CAWRLAAPGDTQYF
TRBJ1-5 TRBV6-1 - - TGTGCCAGCAGTATCCAGTTGGATCAGCCCCAGCATTTT CASSIQLDQPQHF
TRBJ2-1 TRBV7-2 TRBD2 - TGTGCCAGCAGCTTGGGACTAGCGACCAGTAATGAGCAGTTCTTC CASSLGLATSNEQFF
TRBJ2-3 TRBV2 - few TGTGCCAGCAGTCCCCGACGGGATGGGGGCACAGATACGCAGTATTTT CASSPRRDGGTDTQYF
TRBJ2-1 TRBV5-1 - once TGCGCCAGCAGCGTAGGGACAAACAATGAGCAGTTCTTC CASSVGTNNEQFF
TRBJ2-3 TRBV7-2 - once TGTGCCAGCAGCTTAGGGGTAGTCACAGATACGCAGTATTTT CASSLGVVTDTQYF
TRBJ1-6 TRBV7-8 - - TGTGCCAGCAGCGCCTGGAGTTATTCACCCCTCCACTTT CASSAWSYSPLHF
TRBJ1-2 TRBV2 TRBD1 - TGTGCCAGCAATCCGGGACAGGGGGTCCACTATGGCTACACCTTC CASNPGQGVHYGYTF